The clone carrying this T cell receptor beta chain came up a few times. The CDR3 is made up of 16 amino acids. Germline V gives CDR1 MNHEY, CDR2 SMNVEV (reference sequence). Trimming cost V 3 bases and J 3 bases; bases outside gene matches: 11. The data derive from a study of molecular identifiers for immune sequencing clone quantification. Whole-study context: Five aliquots were made in replicates from the RNA of approximately 22,000 or 94,000 naive CD8 cells, and four were sequenced.

Previously described methods and listed TCR primers were used for bulk TCR libraries. TCRdb fed the PCR reads into MiXCR, producing one record per CDR3 protein. The sample yields 85,000 to 130,000 distinct CDR3 sequences, around 33% seen once. The TCR comes from a human donor in good health. Some libraries in this study had Jurkat cell RNA spiked in. The chain has TRBV27 and TRBJ2-7; TRBD2 matches at 7 bases. Sequences were obtained from naive CD8+ T cells from blood, with Jurkat cell RNA spiked in. Subset described: FACS-sorted CD8+CD4-CCR7+CD45RA+ naive T cells. The CDR3 spells CASSFSSGNKLYEQYF. CDR3 sequence (DNA): TGTGCCAGCAGTTTCAGCAGCGGGAACAAGCTCTACGAGCAGTACTTC.